Below, 7 T cell receptor beta chains from the same sample are listed, as sequenced in a study of shared T cell receptors in the human thymus. Assay used: immunoSEQ multiplex PCR; TCRdb lists only in-frame clones, some missing. In the table there are approximately 580,000 clones, 75% to 85% of which are singletons. This same sample was also part of a study on human thymus T cells.

The sample comprised thymocytes. These receptors were collected from a boy younger than two with a congenital heart defect.

CDR3 in DNA: TGCGCCAGCAGCCAAGATGGGTGGACTAGCCCTTACAATGAGCAGTTCTTC. This encodes CASSQDGWTSPYNEQFF. The chain is built from TRBV4-3 and TRBJ2-1, with 8 bases that match TRBD2. CDR1 is LGHNA and CDR2 is YSLEER in the germline V gene. J gave up 4 bases and V 0 bases, and 8 bases lay outside the gene matches. The CDR3 is made up of 17 amino acids.

The gene calls are TRBV4-1 and TRBJ2-3; D gene ambiguous. The CDR3 consists of 16 residues. Trimming took 0 bases from V and 2 from J, leaving 12 bases between them. Germline V gene lookup returns CDR1 MGHRA and CDR2 YSYEKL. The CDR3 reads CASSQEVLRDTDTQYF. The CDR3, as DNA: TGCGCCAGCAGCCAAGAAGTCCTACGAGACACAGATACGCAGTATTTT.

Note on this clone: This sample also contains other DNA sequences that code for the same CDR3. This rearrangement joins TRBV27 to TRBJ2-7; 7 bases align to TRBD2. Germline-derived CDR1 and CDR2 are MNHEY and SMNVEV (reference sequence). The length of the CDR3 is 13 residues. Unmatched junction bases numbered 2, after V lost 2 bases and J lost 4 bases. CDR3 DNA: TGTGCCAGCAGTTTAGGGCGGGGGTACGAGCAGTACTTC. Protein product: CASSLGRGYEQYF.

This sequence joins TRBV6-1 and TRBJ2-7, with TRBD2 as a possible D gene (5 bases). The CDR3 is 13 residues long. Germline-derived CDR1 and CDR2 are MNHNS and SASEGT. V was pared by 8 bases and J by 3 bases, with 14 bases between. CDR3: CASSGGVSYEQYF. DNA of the CDR3: TGTGCCAGCTCCGGAGGAGTTAGCTACGAGCAGTACTTC.

The chain uses TRBV10-2 and TRBJ2-7; 10 bases match TRBD2. The germline V gene has CDR1 WSHSY and CDR2 SAAADI. Unmatched junction bases numbered 12, after V lost 6 bases and J lost 1 base. The CDR3 totals 17 residues. The CDR3 is CASSPVPPSGSSYEQYF. In DNA, the CDR3 is TGCGCCAGCAGCCCCGTTCCGCCTAGCGGGAGTTCCTACGAGCAGTACTTC.

This clone was picked up one time. J is TRBJ2-3 and V is TRBV11-2, with TRBD2 matching 14 bases. Germline loops: CDR1 SGHAT, CDR2 FQNNGV. The CDR3 loop spans 17 amino acids. V dropped 1 base and J dropped 4; count of bases not matched to a gene: 4. Here the CDR3 reads CASSLGLAGGPADTQYF. For the CDR3, the DNA is TGTGCCAGCAGCTTAGGACTAGCGGGAGGGCCGGCAGATACGCAGTATTTT.

This chain uses TRBV19 with TRBJ1-5, with D perhaps matching TRBD1 (5 bases). Germline CDR1 and CDR2: LNHDA and SQIVND (reference sequence). Trimming left V 3 bases short and J 0 bases short, with 12 bases between. This CDR3 is built from 16 residues. The CDR3 DNA is TGTGCCAGTAGTATCGGGCGGGGGGGTAGCAATCAGCCCCAGCATTTT. The encoded protein is CASSIGRGGSNQPQHF.